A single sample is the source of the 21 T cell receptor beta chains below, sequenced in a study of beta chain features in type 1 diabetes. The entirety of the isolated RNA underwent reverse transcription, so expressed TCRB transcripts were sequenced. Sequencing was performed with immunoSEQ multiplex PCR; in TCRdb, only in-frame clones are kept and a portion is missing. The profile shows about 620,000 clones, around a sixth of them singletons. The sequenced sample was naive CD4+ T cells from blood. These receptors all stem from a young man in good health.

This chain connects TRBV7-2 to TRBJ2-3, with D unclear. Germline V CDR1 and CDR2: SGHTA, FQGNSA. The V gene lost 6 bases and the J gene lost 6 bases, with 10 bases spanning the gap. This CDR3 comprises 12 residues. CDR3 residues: CASSRAIDTQYF. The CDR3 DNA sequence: TGTGCCAGCAGTAGGGCCATCGATACGCAGTATTTT.

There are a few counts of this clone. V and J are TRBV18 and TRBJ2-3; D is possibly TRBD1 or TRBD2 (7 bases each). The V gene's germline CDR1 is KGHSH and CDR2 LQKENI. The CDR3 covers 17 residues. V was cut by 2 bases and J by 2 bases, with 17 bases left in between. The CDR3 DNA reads TGTGCCAGCTCACCAAAGCGGGACAGCAAGACCACAGATACGCAGTATTTT. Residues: CASSPKRDSKTTDTQYF.

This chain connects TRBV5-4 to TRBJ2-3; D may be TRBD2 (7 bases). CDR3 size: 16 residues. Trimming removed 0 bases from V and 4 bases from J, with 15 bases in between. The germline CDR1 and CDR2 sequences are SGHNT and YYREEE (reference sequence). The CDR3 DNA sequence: TGTGCCAGCAGCTTGGCCGGGGGGCTAGGGGCAGATACGCAGTATTTT. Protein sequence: CASSLAGGLGADTQYF. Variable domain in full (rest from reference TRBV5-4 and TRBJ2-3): ETGVTQSPTHLIKTRGQQVTLRCSSQSGHNTVSWYQQALGQGPQFIFQYYREEENGRGNFPPRFSGLQFPNYSSELNVNALELDDSALYLCASSLAGGLGADTQYFGPGTRLTVL.

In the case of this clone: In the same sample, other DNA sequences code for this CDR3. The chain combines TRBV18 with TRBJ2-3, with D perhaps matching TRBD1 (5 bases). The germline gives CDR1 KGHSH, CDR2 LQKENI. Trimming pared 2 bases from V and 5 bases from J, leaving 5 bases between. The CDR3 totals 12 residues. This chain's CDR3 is CASSPRGDTQYF. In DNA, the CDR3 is TGTGCCAGCTCACCAAGGGGAGATACGCAGTATTTT.

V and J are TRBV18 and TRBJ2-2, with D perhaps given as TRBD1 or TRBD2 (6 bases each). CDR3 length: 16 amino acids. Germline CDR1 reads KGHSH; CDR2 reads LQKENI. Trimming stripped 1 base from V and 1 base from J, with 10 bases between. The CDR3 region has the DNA TGTGCCAGCTCACCACTACGGGGGCAGAACACCGGGGAGCTGTTTTTT. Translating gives CASSPLRGQNTGELFF.

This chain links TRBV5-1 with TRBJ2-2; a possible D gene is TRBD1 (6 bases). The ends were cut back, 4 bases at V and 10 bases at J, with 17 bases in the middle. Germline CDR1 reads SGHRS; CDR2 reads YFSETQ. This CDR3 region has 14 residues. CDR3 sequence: CASSHGQLSLELFF. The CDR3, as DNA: TGCGCCAGCAGCCACGGACAGTTATCCTTGGAGCTGTTTTTT.

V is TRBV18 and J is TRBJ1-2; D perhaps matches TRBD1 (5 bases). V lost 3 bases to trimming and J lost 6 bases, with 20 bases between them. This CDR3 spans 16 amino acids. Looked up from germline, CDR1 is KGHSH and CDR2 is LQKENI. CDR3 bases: TGTGCCAGCTCACCCTCCGGGGGGTCCGGGTCTGATGGCTACACCTTC. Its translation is CASSPSGGSGSDGYTF.

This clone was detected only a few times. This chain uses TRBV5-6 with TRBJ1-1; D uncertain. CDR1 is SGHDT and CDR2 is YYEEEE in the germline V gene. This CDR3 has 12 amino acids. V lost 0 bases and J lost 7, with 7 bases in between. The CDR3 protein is CASSLGRSEAFF. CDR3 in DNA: TGTGCCAGCAGCTTGGGACGAAGTGAAGCTTTCTTT.

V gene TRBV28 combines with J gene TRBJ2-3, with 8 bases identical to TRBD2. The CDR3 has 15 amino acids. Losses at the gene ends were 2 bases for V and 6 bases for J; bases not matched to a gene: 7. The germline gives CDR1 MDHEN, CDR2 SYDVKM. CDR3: CASSLLSGRMDTQYF. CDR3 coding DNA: TGTGCCAGCAGTTTACTAAGCGGGAGAATGGATACGCAGTATTTT.

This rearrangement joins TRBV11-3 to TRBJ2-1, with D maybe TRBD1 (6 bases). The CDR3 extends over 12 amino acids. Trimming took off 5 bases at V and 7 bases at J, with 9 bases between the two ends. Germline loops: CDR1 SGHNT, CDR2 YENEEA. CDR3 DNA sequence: TGTGCCAGCAGCCGAACAGGGAATGAGCAGTTCTTC. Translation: CASSRTGNEQFF.

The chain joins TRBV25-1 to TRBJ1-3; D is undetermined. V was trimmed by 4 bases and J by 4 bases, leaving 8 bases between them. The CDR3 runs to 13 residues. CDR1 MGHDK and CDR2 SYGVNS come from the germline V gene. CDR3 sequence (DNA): TGTGCCAGCAGTGGCCCTTGGGGAAACACCATATATTTT. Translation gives CASSGPWGNTIYF.

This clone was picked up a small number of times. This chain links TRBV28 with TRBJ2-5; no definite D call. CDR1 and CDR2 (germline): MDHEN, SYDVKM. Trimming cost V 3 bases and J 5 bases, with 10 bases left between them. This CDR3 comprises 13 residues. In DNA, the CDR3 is TGTGCCAGCAGTTTCCCCGCCTTGGAGACCCAGTACTTC. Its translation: CASSFPALETQYF.

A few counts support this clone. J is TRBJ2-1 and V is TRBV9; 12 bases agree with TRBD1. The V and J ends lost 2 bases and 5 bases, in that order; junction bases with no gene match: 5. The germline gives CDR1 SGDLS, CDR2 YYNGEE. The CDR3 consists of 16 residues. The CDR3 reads CASSVLGTGGHNEQFF. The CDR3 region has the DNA TGTGCCAGCAGCGTCCTCGGGACAGGGGGCCACAATGAGCAGTTCTTC.

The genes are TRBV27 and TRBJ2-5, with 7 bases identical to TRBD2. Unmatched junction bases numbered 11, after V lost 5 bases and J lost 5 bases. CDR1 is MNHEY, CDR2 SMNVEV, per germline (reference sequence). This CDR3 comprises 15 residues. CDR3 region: CASSPRDRDYETQYF. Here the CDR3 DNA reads TGTGCCAGCAGTCCCCGTGATAGGGACTACGAGACCCAGTACTTC.

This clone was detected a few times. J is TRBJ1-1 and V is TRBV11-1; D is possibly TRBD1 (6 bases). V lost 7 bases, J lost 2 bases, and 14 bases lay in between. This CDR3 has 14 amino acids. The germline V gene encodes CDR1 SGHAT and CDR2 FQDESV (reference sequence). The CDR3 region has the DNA TGTGCCAGCACCAGGACAGAATTAAACACTGAAGCTTTCTTT. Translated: CASTRTELNTEAFF.

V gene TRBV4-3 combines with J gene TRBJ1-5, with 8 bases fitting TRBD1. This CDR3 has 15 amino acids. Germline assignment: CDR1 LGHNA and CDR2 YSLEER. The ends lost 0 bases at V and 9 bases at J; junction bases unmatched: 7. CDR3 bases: TGCGCCAGCAGCCAAGAAGTGACAGGGGTGTTGCCCCAGCATTTT. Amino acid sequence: CASSQEVTGVLPQHF.

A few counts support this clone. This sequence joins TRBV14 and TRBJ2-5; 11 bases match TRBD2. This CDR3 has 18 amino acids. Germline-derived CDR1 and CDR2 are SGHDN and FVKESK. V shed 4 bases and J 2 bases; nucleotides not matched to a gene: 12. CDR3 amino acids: CASSPRLSSGRVQETQYF. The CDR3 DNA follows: TGTGCCAGCAGCCCCCGGTTAAGTAGCGGGAGGGTACAAGAGACCCAGTACTTC.

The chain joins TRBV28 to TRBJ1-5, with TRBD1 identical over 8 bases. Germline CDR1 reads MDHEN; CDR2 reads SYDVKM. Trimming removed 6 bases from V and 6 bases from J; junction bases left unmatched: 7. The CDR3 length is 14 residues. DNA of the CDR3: TGTGCCAGCAGGGAACAGGGGGGAAGTCAGCCCCAGCATTTT. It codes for CASREQGGSQPQHF.

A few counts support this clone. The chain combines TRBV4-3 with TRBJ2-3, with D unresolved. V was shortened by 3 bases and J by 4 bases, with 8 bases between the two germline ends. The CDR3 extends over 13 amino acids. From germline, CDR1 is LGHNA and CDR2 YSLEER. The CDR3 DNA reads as TGCGCCAGCAGCCACGACGTCCCAGATACGCAGTATTTT. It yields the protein CASSHDVPDTQYF.

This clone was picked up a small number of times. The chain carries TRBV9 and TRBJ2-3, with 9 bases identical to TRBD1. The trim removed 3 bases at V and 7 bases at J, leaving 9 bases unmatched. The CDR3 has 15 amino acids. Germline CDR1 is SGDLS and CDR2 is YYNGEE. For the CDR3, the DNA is TGTGCCAGCAGCGATCGCCGGACAGGGGCCTATACGCAGTATTTT. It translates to CASSDRRTGAYTQYF.

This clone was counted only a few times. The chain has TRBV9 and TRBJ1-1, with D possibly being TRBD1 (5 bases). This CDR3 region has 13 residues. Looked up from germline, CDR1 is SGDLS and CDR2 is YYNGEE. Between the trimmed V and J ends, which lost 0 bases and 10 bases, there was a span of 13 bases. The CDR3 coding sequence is TGTGCCAGCAGCGTAGGCGGGACGTCGGGAGCTTTCTTT. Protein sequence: CASSVGGTSGAFF.